Sequencing of this T cell receptor (beta chain) was carried out in a study of blood T cell repertoires in COVID-19. At the level of the study: T cells, B-cell-depleted T cells, or PBMCs provided the cDNA or gDNA that served as material.

Authors' processing steps: How many nucleated cells were present was estimated from reference gene primer amplification. Data came from immunoSEQ multiplex PCR; TCRdb stores just in-frame clones and leaves some out. That table is the source of V, J and clone size, and D and trimming were worked out from the DNA. The sample consists of around 50,000 clones, roughly 87% of them appearing once. Source material: peripheral blood. The origin of this receptor is a human donor in a cohort sampled during active COVID-19.

CDR3 bases: TGTGCCAGCAGCCAAGACGGACAGGGTACGGGCTACACCTTC. Protein product: CASSQDGQGTGYTF. The chain uses TRBV3-1 (or the pseudogene TRBV3-2) and TRBJ1-2, with 8 bases lining up with TRBD1. This CDR3 region has 14 residues. V lost 0 bases to trimming and J lost 8 bases; unmatched junction nucleotides: 5. Germline V gives CDR1 LGHDT, CDR2 YNNKEL (reference sequence).